The 14 T cell receptor beta chains reported below all come from one sample, sequenced in a study of blood T cell repertoires in COVID-19. TCRdb's table, derived via immunoSEQ multiplex PCR, lists solely in-frame clones and lacks some. The table records about 97,000 clones, about 87% of them present only once. The sequencing sample was made of peripheral blood. The source is a woman in her twenties or thirties with acute or convalescent COVID-19.

The chain combines TRBV4-1 with TRBJ1-1; TRBD1 agrees at 8 bases. The junction had 4 bases not matched to a gene; V was cut back by 4 bases and J by 3 bases. CDR3 size: 14 residues. Germline CDR1 is MGHRA and CDR2 is YSYEKL. CDR3 protein: CASSRPQGDTEAFF. CDR3 sequence (DNA): TGCGCCAGCAGCCGCCCACAGGGGGACACTGAAGCTTTCTTT.

This sequence joins TRBV5-6 and TRBJ1-2; 8 positions match TRBD1. Germline-derived CDR1 and CDR2 are SGHDT and YYEEEE. This CDR3 region has 15 residues. V shed 7 bases, J shed 0 bases, and the junction held 8 bases outside the gene matches. The CDR3 DNA is TGTGCCAGCGGCGGGACAGGACTTGCTAACTATGGCTACACCTTC. It codes for CASGGTGLANYGYTF. The full variable domain, in which reference TRBV5-6 and TRBJ1-2 provide the parts outside the CDR3, is DAGVTQSPTHLIKTRGQQVTLRCSPKSGHDTVSWYQQALGQGPQFIFQYYEEEERQRGNFPDRFSGHQFPNYSSELNVNALLLGDSALYLCASGGTGLANYGYTFGSGTRLTVV.

The chain uses TRBV18 and TRBJ1-5, with unresolved D. Trimming took 3 bases from V and 4 from J, leaving 10 bases between them. The germline V gene has CDR1 KGHSH and CDR2 LQKENI. There are 14 residues in the CDR3. CDR3 region: CASSPQRVNQPQHF. CDR3 coding DNA: TGTGCCAGCTCACCCCAGAGGGTGAATCAGCCCCAGCATTTT.

This sequence joins TRBV6-5 and TRBJ1-1, with D possibly being TRBD1 (5 bases). V lost 4 bases, J lost 8 bases, and 17 bases lay in between. CDR3 length equals 14 residues. Germline assignment: CDR1 MNHEY and CDR2 SVGAGI. CDR3 sequence (DNA): TGTGCCAGCAGTTTACTAGGGACTGGCTCCGAAGCTTTCTTT. Translation: CASSLLGTGSEAFF.

The J gene is TRBJ2-1, the V gene TRBV7-3, with 9 bases aligning to TRBD1. V dropped 1 base and J dropped 5; count of bases not matched to a gene: 3. The CDR3 is made up of 15 amino acids. Germline V gene lookup returns CDR1 SGHTA and CDR2 FQGTGA. CDR3 region: CASSLRGTGNNEQFF. The CDR3 region has the DNA TGTGCCAGCAGCTTAAGGGGGACAGGGAACAATGAGCAGTTCTTC.

This clone turned up a few times. The CDR3 nucleotides are TGTGCCACCAGGGGGCTGGGGGGAAACACCATATATTTT. This gives the protein CATRGLGGNTIYF. The chain combines TRBV6-5 with TRBJ1-3, with 8 bases fitting TRBD1. The V and J ends lost 10 bases and 4 bases, in that order; junction bases with no gene match: 6. The CDR3 contains 13 residues. Looked up from germline, CDR1 is MNHEY and CDR2 is SVGAGI.

The genes are TRBV2 and TRBJ2-1; TRBD1 agrees at 9 bases. This CDR3 spans 14 amino acids. CDR1 and CDR2 (germline): SNHLY, FYNNEI. V gave up 9 bases and J gave up 3 bases; unmatched junction bases: 6. The CDR3 here is CASLWDRDYNEQFF. The CDR3 nucleotides read TGTGCCAGTCTGTGGGACAGGGACTACAATGAGCAGTTCTTC.

The chain recombines TRBV19 with TRBJ2-3; 8 positions agree with TRBD2. The CDR3 totals 15 residues. Unmatched junction bases numbered 9, after V lost 7 bases and J lost 3 bases. CDR1 is LNHDA, CDR2 SQIVND, per germline (reference sequence). The DNA for the CDR3 is TGTGCCAGTACTACACCGGGGGGGGATACAGATACGCAGTATTTT. Protein sequence: CASTTPGGDTDTQYF.

The chain couples TRBV11-2 to TRBJ1-5; 7 bases are a match to TRBD1. After removal of 5 bases from V and 2 bases from J, the junction contained 6 bases not matched to a gene. The CDR3 runs to 15 residues. Germline CDR1 reads SGHAT; CDR2 reads FQNNGV. CDR3: CASSPGRGGNQPQHF. As DNA, the CDR3 is TGTGCCAGCAGCCCCGGCAGGGGGGGCAATCAGCCCCAGCATTTT.

The rearrangement links TRBV3-1 (or the pseudogene TRBV3-2) to TRBJ2-3; 8 nucleotides line up with TRBD2. Germline V lookup: CDR1 LGHDT, CDR2 YNNKEL (reference sequence). After removal of 0 bases from V and 9 bases from J, the junction contained 14 bases not matched to a gene. CDR3 length: 17 amino acids. The CDR3 sequence is CASSQDPGRGARETQYF. The CDR3 DNA follows: TGTGCCAGCAGCCAAGATCCCGGGCGGGGGGCCCGGGAGACGCAGTATTTT.

The chain is built from TRBV27 and TRBJ2-7; D perhaps matches TRBD1 (6 bases). Germline V gene sequence: CDR1 MNHEY, CDR2 SMNVEV (reference sequence). The CDR3 is made up of 14 amino acids. V shed 7 bases and J shed 0 bases, with 13 bases lying between them. The CDR3 bases are TGTGCCAGCAAGGTAGGGGACATCTCCTACGAGCAGTACTTC. Translation gives CASKVGDISYEQYF.

The chain has TRBV15 and TRBJ2-1; 9 positions agree with TRBD1. The J segment lost 5 bases and the V segment lost 1 base, leaving 18 bases of the junction unmatched. Germline V gene data show CDR1 as LNHNV and CDR2 as YYDKDF (reference sequence). CDR3 length: 20 residues. CDR3 amino acids: CATSRGVPGQGRNFHNEQFF. CDR3 coding DNA: TGTGCCACCAGCAGAGGCGTCCCGGGACAGGGAAGGAACTTCCACAATGAGCAGTTCTTC.

J is TRBJ1-2 and V is TRBV10-3; D may be TRBD1 (5 bases). V was cut by 4 bases and J by 5 bases, with 14 bases left in between. The CDR3 contains 14 residues. Germline CDR1 ENHRY, CDR2 SYGVKD. The CDR3 here is CAISAPRVPYGYTF. The CDR3 coding sequence is TGTGCCATCAGTGCCCCCAGGGTGCCGTATGGCTACACCTTC.

This clone was observed once. The chain joins TRBV7-6 to TRBJ2-1; a weak D match, TRBD2 (5 bases). Germline lookup yields CDR1 SGHVS and CDR2 FNYEAQ. The CDR3 runs to 16 residues. Trimming pared 1 base from V and 0 bases from J, leaving 10 bases between. CDR3 bases: TGTGCCAGCAGCTTAGAGGGTACTAGCTCCTACAATGAGCAGTTCTTC. It is translated as CASSLEGTSSYNEQFF.